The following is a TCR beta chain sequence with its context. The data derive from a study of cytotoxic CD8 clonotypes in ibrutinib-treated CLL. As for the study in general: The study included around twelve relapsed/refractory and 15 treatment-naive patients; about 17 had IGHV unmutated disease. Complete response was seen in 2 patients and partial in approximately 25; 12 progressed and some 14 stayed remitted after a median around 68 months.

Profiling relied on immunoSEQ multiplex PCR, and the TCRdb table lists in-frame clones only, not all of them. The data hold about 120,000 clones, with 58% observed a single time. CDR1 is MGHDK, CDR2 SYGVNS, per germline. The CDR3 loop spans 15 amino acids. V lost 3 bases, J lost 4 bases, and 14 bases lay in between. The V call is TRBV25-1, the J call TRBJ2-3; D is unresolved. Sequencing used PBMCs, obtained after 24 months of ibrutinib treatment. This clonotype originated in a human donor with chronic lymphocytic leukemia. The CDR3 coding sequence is TGTGCCAGCAGTGATGTGGTCAGATCCGCAGATACGCAGTATTTT. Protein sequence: CASSDVVRSADTQYF.